This TCR beta chain was captured in a study of T cells expressing NK-cell markers. Germline lookup yields CDR1 SGHTS and CDR2 YDEGEE. This CDR3 contains 17 residues. In generating TCR beta cDNA, 5'RACE template switching with UMIs was used. TCRdb reprocessed the 5' RACE reads and reports one entry per CDR3 protein, with no DNA. The sample data list some 280,000 distinct CDR3 sequences. The rearrangement links TRBV5-8 to TRBJ1-6; TCRdb's D call, TRBD1, is unchecked because there is no DNA. This receptor was identified in a man in his late teens or twenties in good health. The sequenced sample was blood T cells: a sorted CD56 or NKG2C T cell subset, CD4+ or CD8+ T cells, or bulk PBMC T cells (not recorded which). CDR3 region: CASSLRDRGSDGSPLHF.